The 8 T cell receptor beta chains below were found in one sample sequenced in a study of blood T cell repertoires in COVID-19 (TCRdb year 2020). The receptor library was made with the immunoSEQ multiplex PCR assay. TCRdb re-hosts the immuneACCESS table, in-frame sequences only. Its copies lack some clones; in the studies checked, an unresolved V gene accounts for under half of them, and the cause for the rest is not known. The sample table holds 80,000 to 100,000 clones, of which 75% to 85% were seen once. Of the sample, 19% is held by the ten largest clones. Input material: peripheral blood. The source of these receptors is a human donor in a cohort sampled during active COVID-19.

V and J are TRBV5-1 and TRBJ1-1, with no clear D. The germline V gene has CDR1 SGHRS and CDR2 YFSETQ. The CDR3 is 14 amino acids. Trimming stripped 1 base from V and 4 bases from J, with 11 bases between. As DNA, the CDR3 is TGCGCCAGCAGCTTGCCTCAGAGCGGCACTGAAGCTTTCTTT. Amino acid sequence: CASSLPQSGTEAFF.

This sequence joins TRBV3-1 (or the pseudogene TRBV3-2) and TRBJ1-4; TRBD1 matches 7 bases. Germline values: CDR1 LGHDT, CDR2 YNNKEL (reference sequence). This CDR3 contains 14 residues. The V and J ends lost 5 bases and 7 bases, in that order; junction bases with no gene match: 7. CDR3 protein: CASSYDRVREKLFF. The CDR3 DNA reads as TGTGCCAGCAGCTACGACAGGGTTCGTGAAAAACTGTTTTTT.

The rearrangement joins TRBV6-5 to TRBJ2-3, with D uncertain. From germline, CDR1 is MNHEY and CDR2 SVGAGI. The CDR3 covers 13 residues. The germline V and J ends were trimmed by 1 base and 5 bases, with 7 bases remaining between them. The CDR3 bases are TGTGCCAGCAGTTACTATAGAGGAGATACGCAGTATTTT. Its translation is CASSYYRGDTQYF.

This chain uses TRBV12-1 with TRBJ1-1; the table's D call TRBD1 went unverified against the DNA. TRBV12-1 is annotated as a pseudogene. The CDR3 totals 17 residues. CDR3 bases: TGTGCCAGCAGCTTTGCGAGGCAGGGTGGCACGAACACTGAAGCTTTCTTT. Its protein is CASSFARQGGTNTEAFF.

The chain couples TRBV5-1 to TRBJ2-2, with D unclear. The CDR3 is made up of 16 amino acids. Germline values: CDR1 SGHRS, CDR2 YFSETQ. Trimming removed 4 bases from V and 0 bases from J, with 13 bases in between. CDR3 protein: CASSPWAGSNTGELFF. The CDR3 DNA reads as TGCGCCAGCAGCCCGTGGGCAGGTTCGAACACCGGGGAGCTGTTTTTT.

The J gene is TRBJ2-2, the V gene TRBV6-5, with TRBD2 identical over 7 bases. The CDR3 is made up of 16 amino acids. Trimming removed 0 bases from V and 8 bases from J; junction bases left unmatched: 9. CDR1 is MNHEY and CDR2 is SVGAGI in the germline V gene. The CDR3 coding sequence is TGTGCCAGCAGTTACTCGCTTTGGCGGGAGCGGGGGGAGCTGTTTTTT. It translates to CASSYSLWRERGELFF.

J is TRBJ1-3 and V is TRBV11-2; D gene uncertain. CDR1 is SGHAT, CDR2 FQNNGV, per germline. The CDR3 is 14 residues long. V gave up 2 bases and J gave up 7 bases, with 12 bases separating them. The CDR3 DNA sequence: TGTGCCAGCAGCTTACCCAGGAGGAGGAACACCATATATTTT. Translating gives CASSLPRRRNTIYF.

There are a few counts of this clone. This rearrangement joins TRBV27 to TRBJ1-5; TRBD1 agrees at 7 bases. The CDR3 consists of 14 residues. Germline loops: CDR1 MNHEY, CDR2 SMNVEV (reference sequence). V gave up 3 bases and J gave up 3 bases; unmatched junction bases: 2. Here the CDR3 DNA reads TGTGCCAGCAGTTTTCAGGGGGTCAATCAGCCCCAGCATTTT. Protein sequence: CASSFQGVNQPQHF.